Here is one T cell receptor beta chain with its context. Its antigen remains unknown. These data belong to a study of cytomegalovirus exposure and HLA in healthy donors. Across the study: In an early release, HLA-typed donors contributed tens of millions of unique TCR sequences.

With 60 Vbeta and 13 Jbeta primers, the PCR was carried out. Libraries were prepared by immunoSEQ multiplex PCR; TCRdb keeps only in-frame clonotypes and omits some of them. This table has some 160,000 clones, over 65% appearing once. Trimming cost V 11 bases and J 1 base, with 9 bases left between them. CDR1 and CDR2 (germline): MNHNS, SASEGT. The CDR3 has 12 residues. Study conclusions and caveats: Association of a missense DCLRE1C variant with TCR beta V- and J-gene trimming was reported in a later analysis. TCR beta sequences reportedly predicted most subjects' HLA-A and HLA-B alleles accurately.

The source material was PBMCs. The chain has TRBV6-1 and TRBJ1-5, with D possibly being TRBD1 (5 bases). This clonotype was obtained from a woman aged 35 to 49 in good health and CMV-seronegative. Written as DNA, the CDR3 is TGTGCCCTTGGGGGGAGCAATCAGCCCCAGCATTTT. Protein: CALGGSNQPQHF.